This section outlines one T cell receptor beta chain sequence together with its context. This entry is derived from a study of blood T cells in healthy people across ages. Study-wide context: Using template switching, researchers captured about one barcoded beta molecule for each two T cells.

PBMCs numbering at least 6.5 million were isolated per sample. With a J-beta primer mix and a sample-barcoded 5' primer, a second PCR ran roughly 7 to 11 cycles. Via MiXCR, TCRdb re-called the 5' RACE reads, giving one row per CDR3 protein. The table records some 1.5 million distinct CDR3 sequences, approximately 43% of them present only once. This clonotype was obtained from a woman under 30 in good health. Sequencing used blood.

The CDR3 nucleotides are TGTGCCAGCAGTCGTCCCGGAACAGGAGCGAACACTGAAGCTTTCTTT. Protein: CASSRPGTGANTEAFF. The chain couples TRBV25-1 to TRBJ1-1; maybe TRBD1 (5 bases). V was shortened by 5 bases and J by 1 base, with 17 bases between the two germline ends. The CDR3 has 16 amino acids. Germline CDR1 and CDR2: MGHDK and SYGVNS. The variable domain in full, completed from reference TRBV25-1 and TRBJ1-1, reads EADIYQTPRYLVIGTGKKITLECSQTMGHDKMYWYQQDPGMELHLIHYSYGVNSTEKGDLSSESTVSRIRTEHFPLTLESARPSHTSQYLCASSRPGTGANTEAFFGQGTRLTVV.